One T cell receptor beta chain is described in this entry. TCRdb's copy holds only in-frame clones and misses some; the assay was immunoSEQ multiplex PCR. The repertoire holds about 75,000 clones, 75% to 85% seen once, with about 5% in the top ten. The data were taken from a study of blood T cell repertoires in COVID-19. Specimen: peripheral blood. The TCR sequence derives from a woman older than 75 with active or convalescent COVID-19.

CDR3 region: CASSHYRDSGANVLTF. Written as DNA, the CDR3 is TGTGCCAGCAGCCATTACCGGGACTCTGGGGCCAACGTCCTGACTTTC. The chain carries TRBV5-6 and TRBJ2-6; D possibly corresponds to TRBD2 (5 bases). In germline, CDR1 is SGHDT, CDR2 YYEEEE. This CDR3 has 16 residues. Trimming cost V 4 bases and J 0 bases, with 11 bases left between them.